This entry is about one T cell receptor (beta chain). Its matching antigen is unknown. Produced via immunoSEQ multiplex PCR; TCRdb's table is partial and in-frame only. This table holds approximately 89,000 clones, just over 90% found once. This specimen comes from a study of T cell responses to AZD1222 COVID-19 vaccine. Whole-study results and caveats: Only after the peak T cell response were repertoires sampled. Within unmutated variant regions lay the reported targets of nearly half of spike-specific TCRs.

From germline, CDR1 is SGDLS and CDR2 YYNGEE. The junction had 10 bases not matched to a gene; V was cut back by 4 bases and J by 5 bases. The CDR3 length is 15 residues. The source is an adult in good health. V is TRBV9 and J is TRBJ2-5; 8 bases are shared with TRBD2. The sequencing used peripheral blood, collected on day 0 of AZD1222 vaccination. In DNA form, the CDR3 reads TGTGCCAGCAGCCCCCCCAGGGGCGGGGGGGAGACCCAGTACTTC. The encoded protein is CASSPPRGGGETQYF.